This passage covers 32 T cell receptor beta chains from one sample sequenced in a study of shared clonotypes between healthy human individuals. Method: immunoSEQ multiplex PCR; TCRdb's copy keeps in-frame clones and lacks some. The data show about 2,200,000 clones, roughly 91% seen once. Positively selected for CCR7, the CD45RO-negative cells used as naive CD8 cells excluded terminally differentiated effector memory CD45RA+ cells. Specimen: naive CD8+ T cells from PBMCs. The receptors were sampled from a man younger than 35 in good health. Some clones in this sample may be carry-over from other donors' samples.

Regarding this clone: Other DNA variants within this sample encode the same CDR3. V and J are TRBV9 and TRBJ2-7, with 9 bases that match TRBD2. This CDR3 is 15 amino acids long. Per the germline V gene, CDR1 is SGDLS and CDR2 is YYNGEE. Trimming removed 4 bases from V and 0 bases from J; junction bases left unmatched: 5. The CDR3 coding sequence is TGTGCCAGCAGCCCGACTAGCGGCAGCTCCTACGAGCAGTACTTC. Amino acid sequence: CASSPTSGSSYEQYF. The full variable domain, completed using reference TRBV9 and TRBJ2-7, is DSGVTQTPKHLITATGQRVTLRCSPRSGDLSVYWYQQSLDQGLQFLIQYYNGEERAKGNILERFSAQQFPDLHSELNLSSLELGDSALYFCASSPTSGSSYEQYFGPGTRLTVT.

The DNA of the CDR3 is TGTGCCACCTCGGGGGTCCTAAATGTGGATGGCTACACCTTC. Residues: CATSGVLNVDGYTF. This chain uses TRBV19 with TRBJ1-2, with a tentative D call TRBD1 (5 bases). The CDR3 length is 14 residues. CDR1 LNHDA and CDR2 SQIVND come from the germline V gene (reference sequence). With 10 bases removed from V and 6 bases from J, the gap between germline ends came to 21 bases.

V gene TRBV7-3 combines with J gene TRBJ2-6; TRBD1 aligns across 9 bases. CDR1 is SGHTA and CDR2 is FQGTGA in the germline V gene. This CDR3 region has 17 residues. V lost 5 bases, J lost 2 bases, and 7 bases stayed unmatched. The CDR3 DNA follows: TGTGCCAGCAGCCCCGGGACAGGGTATCCTGGGGCCAACGTCCTGACTTTC. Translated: CASSPGTGYPGANVLTF. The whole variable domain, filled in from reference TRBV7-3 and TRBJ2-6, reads GAGVSQTPSNKVTEKGKYVELRCDPISGHTALYWYRQSLGQGPEFLIYFQGTGAADDSGLPNDRFFAVRPEGSVSTLKIQRTERGDSAVYLCASSPGTGYPGANVLTFGAGSRLTVL.

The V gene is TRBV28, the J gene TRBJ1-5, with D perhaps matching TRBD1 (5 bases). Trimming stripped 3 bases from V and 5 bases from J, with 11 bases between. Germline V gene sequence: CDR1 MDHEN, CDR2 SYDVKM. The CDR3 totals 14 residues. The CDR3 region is CASSLVGQYQPQHF. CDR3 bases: TGTGCCAGCAGTTTGGTGGGGCAGTATCAGCCCCAGCATTTT.

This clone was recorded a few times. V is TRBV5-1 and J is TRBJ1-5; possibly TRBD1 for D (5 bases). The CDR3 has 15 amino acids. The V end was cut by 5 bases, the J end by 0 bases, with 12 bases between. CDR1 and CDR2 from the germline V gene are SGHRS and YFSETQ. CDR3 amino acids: CASRTEWNSNQPQHF. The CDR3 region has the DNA TGCGCCAGCAGGACAGAATGGAATAGCAATCAGCCCCAGCATTTT.

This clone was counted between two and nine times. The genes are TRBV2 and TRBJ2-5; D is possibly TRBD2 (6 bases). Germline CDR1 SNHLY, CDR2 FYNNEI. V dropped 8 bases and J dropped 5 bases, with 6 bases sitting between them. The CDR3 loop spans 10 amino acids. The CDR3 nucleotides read TGTGCCAGCGGGGGGGAGACCCAGTACTTC. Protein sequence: CASGGETQYF. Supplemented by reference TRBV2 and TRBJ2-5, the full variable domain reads EPEVTQTPSHQVTQMGQEVILRCVPISNHLYFYWYRQILGQKVEFLVSFYNNEISEKSEIFDDQFSVERPDGSNFTLKIRSTKLEDSAMYFCASGGETQYFGPGTRLLVL.

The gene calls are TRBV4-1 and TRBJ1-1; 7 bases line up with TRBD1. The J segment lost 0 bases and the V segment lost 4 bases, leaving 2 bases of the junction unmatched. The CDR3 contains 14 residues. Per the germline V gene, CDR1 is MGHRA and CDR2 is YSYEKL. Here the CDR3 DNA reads TGCGCCAGCAGCCCGGGACAGCTGAACACTGAAGCTTTCTTT. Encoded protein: CASSPGQLNTEAFF.

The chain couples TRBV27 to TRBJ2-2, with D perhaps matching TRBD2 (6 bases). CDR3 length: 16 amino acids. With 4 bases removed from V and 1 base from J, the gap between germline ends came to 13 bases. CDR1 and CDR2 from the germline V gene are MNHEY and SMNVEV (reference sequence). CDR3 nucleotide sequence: TGTGCCAGCAGTTCGGAGGGAGCTCGGAACACCGGGGAGCTGTTTTTT. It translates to CASSSEGARNTGELFF.

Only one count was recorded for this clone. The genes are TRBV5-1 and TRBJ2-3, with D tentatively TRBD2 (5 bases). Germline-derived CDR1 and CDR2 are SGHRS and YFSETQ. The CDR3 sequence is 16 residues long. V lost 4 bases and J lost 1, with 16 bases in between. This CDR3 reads CASSANYPGGTDTQYF. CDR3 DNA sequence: TGCGCCAGCAGCGCAAACTACCCCGGGGGCACAGATACGCAGTATTTT.

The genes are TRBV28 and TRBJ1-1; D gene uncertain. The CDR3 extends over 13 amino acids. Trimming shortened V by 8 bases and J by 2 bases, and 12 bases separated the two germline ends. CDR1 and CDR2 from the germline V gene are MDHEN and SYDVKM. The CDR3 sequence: CASHRVLNTEAFF. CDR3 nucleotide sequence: TGTGCCAGCCACCGGGTGTTAAACACTGAAGCTTTCTTT.

The CDR3 sequence is CASSIGAGLEAFF. The CDR3 DNA reads as TGTGCCAGTAGTATCGGTGCAGGCCTTGAAGCTTTCTTT. V usage is TRBV19 and J usage is TRBJ1-1; D is undetermined. This CDR3 has 13 residues. Per germline, CDR1 LNHDA and CDR2 SQIVND (reference sequence). Trimming took 3 bases from V and 7 from J, leaving 12 bases between them.

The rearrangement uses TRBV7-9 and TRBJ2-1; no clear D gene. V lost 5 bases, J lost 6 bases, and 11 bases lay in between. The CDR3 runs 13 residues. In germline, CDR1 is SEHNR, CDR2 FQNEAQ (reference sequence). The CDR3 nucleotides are TGTGCCAGCAGCGATCCCGTATTCAATGAGCAGTTCTTC. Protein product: CASSDPVFNEQFF.

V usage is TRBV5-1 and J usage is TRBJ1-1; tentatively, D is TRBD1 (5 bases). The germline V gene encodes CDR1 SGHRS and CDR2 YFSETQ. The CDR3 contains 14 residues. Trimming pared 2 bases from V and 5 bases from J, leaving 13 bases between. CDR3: CASSFFGGGTEAFF. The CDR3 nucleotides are TGCGCCAGCAGCTTTTTCGGTGGGGGAACTGAAGCTTTCTTT.

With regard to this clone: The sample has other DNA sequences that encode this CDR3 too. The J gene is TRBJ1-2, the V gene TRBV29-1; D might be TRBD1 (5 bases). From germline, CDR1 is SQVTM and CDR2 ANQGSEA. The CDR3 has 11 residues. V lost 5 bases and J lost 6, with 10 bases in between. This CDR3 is CSVLDTHGYTF. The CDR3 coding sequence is TGCAGCGTTCTGGACACCCATGGCTACACCTTC.

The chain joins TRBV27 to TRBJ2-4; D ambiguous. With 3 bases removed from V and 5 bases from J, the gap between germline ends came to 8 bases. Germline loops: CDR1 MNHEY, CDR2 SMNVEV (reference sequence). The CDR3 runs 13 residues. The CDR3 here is CASSFRAENIQYF. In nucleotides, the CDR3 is TGTGCCAGCAGTTTTAGGGCTGAAAACATTCAGTACTTC.

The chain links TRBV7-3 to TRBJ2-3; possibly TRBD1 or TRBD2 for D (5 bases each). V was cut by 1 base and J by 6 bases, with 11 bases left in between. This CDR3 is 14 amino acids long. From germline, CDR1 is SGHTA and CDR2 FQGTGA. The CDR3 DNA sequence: TGTGCCAGCAGCTTAAACGGGGCGACGGATACGCAGTATTTT. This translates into CASSLNGATDTQYF.

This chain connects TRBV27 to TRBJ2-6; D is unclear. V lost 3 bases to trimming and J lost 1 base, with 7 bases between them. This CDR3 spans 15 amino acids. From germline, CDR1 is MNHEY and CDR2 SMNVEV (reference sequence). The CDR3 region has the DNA TGTGCCAGCAGTTTGGGCCGATCTGGGGCCAACGTCCTGACTTTC. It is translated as CASSLGRSGANVLTF.

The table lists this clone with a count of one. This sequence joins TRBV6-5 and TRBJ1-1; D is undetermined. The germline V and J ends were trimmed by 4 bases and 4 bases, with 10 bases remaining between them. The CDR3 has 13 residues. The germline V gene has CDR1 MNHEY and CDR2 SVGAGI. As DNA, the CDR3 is TGTGCCAGCAGTTCAAGGGATCCCACTGAAGCTTTCTTT. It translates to CASSSRDPTEAFF.

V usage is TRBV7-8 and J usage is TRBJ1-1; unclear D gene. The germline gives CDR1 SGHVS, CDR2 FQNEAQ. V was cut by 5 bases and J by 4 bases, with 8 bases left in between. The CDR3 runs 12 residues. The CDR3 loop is CASSTLGTEAFF. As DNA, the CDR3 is TGTGCCAGCAGCACCCTGGGCACTGAAGCTTTCTTT.

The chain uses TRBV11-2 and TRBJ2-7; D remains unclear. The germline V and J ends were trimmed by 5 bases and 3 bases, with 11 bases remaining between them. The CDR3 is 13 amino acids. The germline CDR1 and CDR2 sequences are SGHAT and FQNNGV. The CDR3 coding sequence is TGTGCCAGCAGCCTAAACTTAAACTACGAGCAGTACTTC. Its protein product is CASSLNLNYEQYF.

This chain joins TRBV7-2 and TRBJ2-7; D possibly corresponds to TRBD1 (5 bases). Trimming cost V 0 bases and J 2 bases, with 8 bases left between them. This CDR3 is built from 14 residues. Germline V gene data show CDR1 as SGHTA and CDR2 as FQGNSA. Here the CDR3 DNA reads TGTGCCAGCAGCTTAGCGGCAGGGCCCTACGAGCAGTACTTC. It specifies CASSLAAGPYEQYF.

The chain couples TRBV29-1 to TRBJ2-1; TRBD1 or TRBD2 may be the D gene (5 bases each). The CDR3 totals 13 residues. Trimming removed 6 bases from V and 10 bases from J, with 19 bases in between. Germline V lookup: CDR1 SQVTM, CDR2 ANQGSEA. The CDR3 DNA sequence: TGCAGCGTCCGGGACCCCCCAGTGTGGGAGCAGTTCTTC. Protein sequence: CSVRDPPVWEQFF.

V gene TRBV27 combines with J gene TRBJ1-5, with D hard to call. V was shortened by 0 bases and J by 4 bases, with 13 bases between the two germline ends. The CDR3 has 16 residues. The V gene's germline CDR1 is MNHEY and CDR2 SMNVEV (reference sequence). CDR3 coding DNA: TGTGCCAGCAGTTTATCTCCAGGACTACCTAATCAGCCCCAGCATTTT. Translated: CASSLSPGLPNQPQHF.

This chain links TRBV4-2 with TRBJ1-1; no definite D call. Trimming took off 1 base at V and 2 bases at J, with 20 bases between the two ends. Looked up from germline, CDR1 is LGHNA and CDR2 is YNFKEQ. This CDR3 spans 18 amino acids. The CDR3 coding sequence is TGTGCCAGCAGCCAAGCGGTGCCCCGGGAGGACTACAACACTGAAGCTTTCTTT. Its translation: CASSQAVPREDYNTEAFF.

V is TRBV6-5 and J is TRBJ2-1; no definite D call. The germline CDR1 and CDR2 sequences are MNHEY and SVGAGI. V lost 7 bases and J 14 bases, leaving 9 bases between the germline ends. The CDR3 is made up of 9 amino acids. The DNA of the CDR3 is TGTGCCAGCATGGTCACCGAGTTCTTC. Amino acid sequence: CASMVTEFF.

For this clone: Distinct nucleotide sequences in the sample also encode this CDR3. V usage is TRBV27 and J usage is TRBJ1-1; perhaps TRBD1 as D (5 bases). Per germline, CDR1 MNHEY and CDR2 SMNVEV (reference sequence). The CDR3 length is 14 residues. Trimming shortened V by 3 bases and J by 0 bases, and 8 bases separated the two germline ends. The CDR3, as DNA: TGTGCCAGCAGTTTGCGGGGGGTGAACACTGAAGCTTTCTTT. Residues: CASSLRGVNTEAFF.

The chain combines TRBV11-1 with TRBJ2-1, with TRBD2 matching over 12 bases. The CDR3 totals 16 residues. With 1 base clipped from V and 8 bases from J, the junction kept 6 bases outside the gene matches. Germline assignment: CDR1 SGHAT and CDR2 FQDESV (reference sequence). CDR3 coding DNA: TGTGCCAGCAGCTTAGGCCCGACTAGCGGGGGCTATGAGCAGTTCTTC. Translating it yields CASSLGPTSGGYEQFF.

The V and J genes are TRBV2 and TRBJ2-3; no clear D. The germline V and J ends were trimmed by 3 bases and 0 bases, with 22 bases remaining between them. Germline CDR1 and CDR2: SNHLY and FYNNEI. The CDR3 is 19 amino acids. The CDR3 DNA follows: TGTGCCAGCAGTGACTCCGTCCGGGCTCCGCTTACTAGCACAGATACGCAGTATTTT. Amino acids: CASSDSVRAPLTSTDTQYF.

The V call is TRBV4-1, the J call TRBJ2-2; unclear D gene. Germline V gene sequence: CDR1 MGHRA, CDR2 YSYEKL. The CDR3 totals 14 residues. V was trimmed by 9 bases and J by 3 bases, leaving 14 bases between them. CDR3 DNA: TGCGCCAGTACCCCGGGCCCCTACACCGGGGAGCTGTTTTTT. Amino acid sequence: CASTPGPYTGELFF.

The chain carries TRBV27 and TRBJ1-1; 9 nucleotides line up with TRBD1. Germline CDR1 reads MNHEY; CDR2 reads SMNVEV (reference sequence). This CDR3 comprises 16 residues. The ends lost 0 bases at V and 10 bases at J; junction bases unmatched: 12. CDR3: CASSLSYGTGNFGAFF. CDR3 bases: TGTGCCAGCAGTTTATCGTACGGGACAGGGAACTTCGGAGCTTTCTTT.

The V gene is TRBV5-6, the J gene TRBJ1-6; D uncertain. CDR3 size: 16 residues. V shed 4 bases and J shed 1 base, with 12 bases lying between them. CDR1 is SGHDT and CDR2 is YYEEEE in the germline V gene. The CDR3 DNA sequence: TGTGCCAGCAGCCCGCCGGTCCCGTCCTATAATTCACCCCTCCACTTT. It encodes CASSPPVPSYNSPLHF.

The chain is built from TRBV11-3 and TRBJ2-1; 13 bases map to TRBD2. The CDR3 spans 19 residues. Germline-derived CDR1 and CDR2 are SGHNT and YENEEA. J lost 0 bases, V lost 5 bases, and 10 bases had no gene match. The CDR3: CASSQPWTSGSSSYNEQFF. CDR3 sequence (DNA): TGTGCCAGCAGCCAACCATGGACTAGCGGGAGTAGCTCCTACAATGAGCAGTTCTTC. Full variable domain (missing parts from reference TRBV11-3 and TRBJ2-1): EAGVVQSPRYKIIEKKQPVAFWCNPISGHNTLYWYLQNLGQGPELLIRYENEEAVDDSQLPKDRFSAERLKGVDSTLKIQPAELGDSAVYLCASSQPWTSGSSSYNEQFFGPGTRLTVL.